The 4 T cell receptor beta chains in this list originate from one sample, sequenced in a study of beta chain features in type 1 diabetes. The study's findings and limits: Shorter TCRB CDR3s, moderately but significantly so, marked every one of the four CD4+ subsets in Type 1 diabetes patients.

The study reverse transcribed the entire isolated RNA, so it sequenced expressed TCRB transcripts. The method was immunoSEQ multiplex PCR; TCRdb's version includes in-frame clones alone and lacks a portion of them. The sample has about 700,000 clones, around an eighth seen once. What these receptors recognize is not known. The sample comprised naive CD4+ T cells from blood. The receptors shown here come from a man aged 18-30 years with type 1 diabetes.

V is TRBV5-1 and J is TRBJ1-5; no firm D call. V shed 0 bases and J shed 4 bases, with 8 bases lying between them. The germline V gene has CDR1 SGHRS and CDR2 YFSETQ. The CDR3 extends over 14 amino acids. The CDR3 coding sequence is TGCGCCAGCAGCTTGGACGCAGGAAATCAGCCCCAGCATTTT. As protein: CASSLDAGNQPQHF.

The chain employs TRBV5-1 and TRBJ1-2; D might be TRBD1 (5 bases). Trimming cost V 6 bases and J 3 bases, with 15 bases left between them. Germline loops: CDR1 SGHRS, CDR2 YFSETQ. The CDR3 is made up of 14 amino acids. DNA of the CDR3: TGCGCCAGCACCCCGTCGGGGGACGACTATGGCTACACCTTC. This gives the protein CASTPSGDDYGYTF. Together with reference TRBV5-1 and TRBJ1-2, the CDR3 gives the full variable domain: KAGVTQTPRYLIKTRGQQVTLSCSPISGHRSVSWYQQTPGQGLQFLFEYFSETQRNKGNFPGRFSGRQFSNSRSEMNVSTLELGDSALYLCASTPSGDDYGYTFGSGTRLTVV.

This clone turned up a few times. The V and J genes are TRBV14 and TRBJ2-1; no clear D. The V end lost 5 bases, the J end lost 2 bases, and 7 bases lay between the germline ends. CDR3 length: 13 amino acids. Germline-derived CDR1 and CDR2 are SGHDN and FVKESK. As DNA, the CDR3 is TGTGCCAGCAGCTACGACACCTACAATGAGCAGTTCTTC. This codes for CASSYDTYNEQFF.

The chain has TRBV6-6 and TRBJ2-3; maybe TRBD2 (5 bases). Trimming took off 0 bases at V and 2 bases at J, with 12 bases between the two ends. CDR1 and CDR2 (germline): MNHNY, SVGAGI (reference sequence). The CDR3 spans 16 residues. Written as DNA, the CDR3 is TGTGCCAGCAGTTACTCTCCGGGGTCTAACACAGATACGCAGTATTTT. It is translated as CASSYSPGSNTDTQYF.